The TCR beta chain under discussion was sequenced for a study of CD8 T cells in ankylosing spondylitis. Study-wide results and limits: In ankylosing spondylitis patients, matched synovial fluid reportedly showed significant enrichment of disease-linked clones. A subset of motif variants has previously been described in the synovial fluid and blood of reactive arthritis.

This CDR3 has 16 residues. V lost 2 bases to trimming and J lost 6 bases; unmatched junction nucleotides: 5. In germline, CDR1 is MNHEY, CDR2 SVGAGI. The TCR beta libraries were generated through quantitative 5'-RACE incorporating molecular barcodes. TCRdb re-analysed the 5' RACE reads in MiXCR, keeping a single row per CDR3 protein. Found here are about 130,000 distinct CDR3 sequences, roughly 9% of them singletons; the top ten hold 3% to 4%. This clonotype occurred a few times. The antigen remains undetermined. Material: blood, either unsorted or a sorted T cell fraction (not recorded which). This receptor was taken from a male donor with ankylosing spondylitis or in good health (not recorded which). This sequence joins TRBV6-5 and TRBJ2-1; 12 bases map to TRBD2. The CDR3 nucleotides are TGTGCCAGCAGTTACCTAGCTAGCGGGAGGGTCAATGAGCAGTTCTTC. Protein product: CASSYLASGRVNEQFF.